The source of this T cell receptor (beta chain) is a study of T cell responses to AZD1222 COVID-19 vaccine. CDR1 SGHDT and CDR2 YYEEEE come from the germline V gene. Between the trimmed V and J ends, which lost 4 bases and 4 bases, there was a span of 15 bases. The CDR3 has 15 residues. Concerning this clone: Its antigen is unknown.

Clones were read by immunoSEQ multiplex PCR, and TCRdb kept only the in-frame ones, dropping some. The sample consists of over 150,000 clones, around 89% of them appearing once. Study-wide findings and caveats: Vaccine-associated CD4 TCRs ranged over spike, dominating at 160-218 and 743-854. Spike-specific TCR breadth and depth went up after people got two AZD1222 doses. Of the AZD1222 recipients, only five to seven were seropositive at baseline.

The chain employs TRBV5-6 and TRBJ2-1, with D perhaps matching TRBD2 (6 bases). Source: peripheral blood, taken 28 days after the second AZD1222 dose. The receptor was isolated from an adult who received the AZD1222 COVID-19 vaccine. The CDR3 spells CASSPGVIAYNEQFF. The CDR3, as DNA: TGTGCCAGCAGCCCGGGGGTCATAGCTTACAATGAGCAGTTCTTC.